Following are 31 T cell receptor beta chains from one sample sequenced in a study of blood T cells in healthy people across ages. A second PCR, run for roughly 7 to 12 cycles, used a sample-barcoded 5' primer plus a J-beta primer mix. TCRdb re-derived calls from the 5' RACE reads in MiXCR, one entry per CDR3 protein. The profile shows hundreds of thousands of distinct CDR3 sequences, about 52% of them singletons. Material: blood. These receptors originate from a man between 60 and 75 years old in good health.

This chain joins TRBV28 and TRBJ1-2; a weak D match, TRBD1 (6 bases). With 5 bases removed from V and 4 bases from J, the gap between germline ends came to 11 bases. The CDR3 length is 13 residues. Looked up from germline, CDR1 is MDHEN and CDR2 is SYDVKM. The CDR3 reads CASSVGGGYGYTF. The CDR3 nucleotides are TGTGCCAGCAGTGTGGGAGGGGGCTATGGCTACACCTTC.

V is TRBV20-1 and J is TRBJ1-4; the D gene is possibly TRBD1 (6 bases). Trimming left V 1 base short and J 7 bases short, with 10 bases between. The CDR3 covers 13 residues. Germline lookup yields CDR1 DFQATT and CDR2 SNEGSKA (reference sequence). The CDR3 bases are TGCAGTGCTAGAGGGGTGGACAGTGAAAAACTGTTTTTT. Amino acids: CSARGVDSEKLFF.

The CDR3, as DNA: TGTGCCAGCAGTTTAGCGGGAGCCCTAGCACATACGCAGTATTTT. Its protein is CASSLAGALAHTQYF. This chain joins TRBV12-3 or TRBV12-4 and TRBJ2-3; D may be TRBD2 (5 bases). Deletions cut 0 bases from V and 7 bases from J, with 14 bases between. The CDR3 is 15 amino acids.

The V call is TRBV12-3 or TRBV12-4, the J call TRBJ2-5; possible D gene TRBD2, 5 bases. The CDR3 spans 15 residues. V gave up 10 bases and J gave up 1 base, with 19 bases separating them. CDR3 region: CATRRSSNSQETQYF. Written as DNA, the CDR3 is TGTGCCACCCGGAGGTCGAGTAACAGCCAAGAGACCCAGTACTTC.

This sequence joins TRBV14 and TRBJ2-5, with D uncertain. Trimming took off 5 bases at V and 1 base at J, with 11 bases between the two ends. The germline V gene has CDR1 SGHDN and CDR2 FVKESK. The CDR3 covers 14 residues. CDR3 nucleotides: TGTGCCAGCAGCAAACGACAAGGCCAAGAGACCCAGTACTTC. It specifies CASSKRQGQETQYF.

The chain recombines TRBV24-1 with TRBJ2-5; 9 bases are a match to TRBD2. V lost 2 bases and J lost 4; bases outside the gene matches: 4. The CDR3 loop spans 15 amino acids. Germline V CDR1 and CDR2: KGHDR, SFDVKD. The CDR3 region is CATSDYETSGETQYF. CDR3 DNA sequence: TGTGCCACCAGTGATTACGAGACTAGCGGAGAGACCCAGTACTTC.

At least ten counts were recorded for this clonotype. The CDR3 DNA reads as TGCAGTGCTAGCGATCCAGGGGGGGCGGGCAATGAGCAGTTCTTC. Protein sequence: CSASDPGGAGNEQFF. V is TRBV20-1 and J is TRBJ2-1; D possibly matches TRBD1 or TRBD2 (7 bases each). From germline, CDR1 is DFQATT and CDR2 SNEGSKA (reference sequence). The V gene lost 3 bases and the J gene lost 6 bases, with 18 bases spanning the gap. The CDR3 loop spans 15 amino acids.

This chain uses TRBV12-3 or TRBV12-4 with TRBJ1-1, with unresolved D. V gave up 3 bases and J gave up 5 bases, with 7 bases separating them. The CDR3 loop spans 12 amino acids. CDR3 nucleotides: TGTGCCAGCAGTTTTACGGGGACTGAAGCTTTCTTT. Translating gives CASSFTGTEAFF.

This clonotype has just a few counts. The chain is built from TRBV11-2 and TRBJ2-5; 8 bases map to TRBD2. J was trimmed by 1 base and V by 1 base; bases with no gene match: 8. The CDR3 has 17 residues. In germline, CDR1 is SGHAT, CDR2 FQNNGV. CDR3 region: CASSLAGTRRFQETQYF. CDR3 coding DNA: TGTGCCAGCAGCTTAGCCGGGACTAGAAGATTCCAAGAGACCCAGTACTTC.

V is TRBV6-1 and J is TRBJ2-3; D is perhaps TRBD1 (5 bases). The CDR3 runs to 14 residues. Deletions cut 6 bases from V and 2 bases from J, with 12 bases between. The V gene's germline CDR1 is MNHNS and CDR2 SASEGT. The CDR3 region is CASSHRQNTDTQYF. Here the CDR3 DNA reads TGTGCCAGCAGCCATCGACAGAACACAGATACGCAGTATTTT.

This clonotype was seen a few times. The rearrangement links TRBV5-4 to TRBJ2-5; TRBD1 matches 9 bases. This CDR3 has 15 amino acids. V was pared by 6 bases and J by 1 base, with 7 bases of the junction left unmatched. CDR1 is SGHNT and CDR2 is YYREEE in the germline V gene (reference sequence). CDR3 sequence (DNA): TGTGCCAGCACGATCGGGACAGGGATCCAAGAGACCCAGTACTTC. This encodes CASTIGTGIQETQYF. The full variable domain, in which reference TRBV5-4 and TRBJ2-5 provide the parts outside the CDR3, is ETGVTQSPTHLIKTRGQQVTLRCSSQSGHNTVSWYQQALGQGPQFIFQYYREEENGRGNFPPRFSGLQFPNYSSELNVNALELDDSALYLCASTIGTGIQETQYFGPGTRLLVL.

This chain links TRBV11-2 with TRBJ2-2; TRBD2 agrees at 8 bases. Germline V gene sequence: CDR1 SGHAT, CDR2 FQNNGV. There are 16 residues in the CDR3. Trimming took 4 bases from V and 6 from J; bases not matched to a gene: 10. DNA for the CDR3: TGTGCCAGCAGCTCCTACAGCGGGAGACGGGCCGGGGAGCTGTTTTTT. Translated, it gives CASSSYSGRRAGELFF.

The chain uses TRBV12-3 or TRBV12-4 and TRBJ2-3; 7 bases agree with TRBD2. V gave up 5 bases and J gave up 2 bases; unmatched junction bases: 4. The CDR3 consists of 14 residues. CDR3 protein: CASSPAGDTDTQYF. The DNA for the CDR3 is TGTGCCAGCAGTCCCGCGGGGGACACAGATACGCAGTATTTT.

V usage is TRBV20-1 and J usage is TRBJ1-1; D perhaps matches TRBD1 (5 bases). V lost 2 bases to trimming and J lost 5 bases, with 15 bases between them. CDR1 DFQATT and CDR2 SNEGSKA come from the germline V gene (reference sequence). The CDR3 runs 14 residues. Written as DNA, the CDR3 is TGCAGTGCTAGACGGGGAGGAGGGGAGACTGAAGCTTTCTTT. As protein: CSARRGGGETEAFF.

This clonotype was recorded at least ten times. The CDR3 DNA reads TGTGCCAGCAGCTTAGTACCCCACTACGAGCAGTACTTC. Translating gives CASSLVPHYEQYF. The chain combines TRBV11-2 with TRBJ2-7; D not resolved. V dropped 1 base and J dropped 3 bases, with 7 bases sitting between them. This CDR3 contains 13 residues. Germline loops: CDR1 SGHAT, CDR2 FQNNGV. Combining the CDR3 with reference TRBV11-2 and TRBJ2-7 gives the whole variable domain EAGVAQSPRYKIIEKRQSVAFWCNPISGHATLYWYQQILGQGPKLLIQFQNNGVVDDSQLPKDRFSAERLKGVDSTLKIQPAKLEDSAVYLCASSLVPHYEQYFGPGTRLTVT.

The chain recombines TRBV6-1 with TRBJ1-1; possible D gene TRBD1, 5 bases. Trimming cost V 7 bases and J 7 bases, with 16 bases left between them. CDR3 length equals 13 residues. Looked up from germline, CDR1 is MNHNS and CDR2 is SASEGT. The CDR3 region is CASTGKRGVEAFF. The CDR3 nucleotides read TGTGCCAGCACCGGGAAACGGGGGGTTGAAGCTTTCTTT.

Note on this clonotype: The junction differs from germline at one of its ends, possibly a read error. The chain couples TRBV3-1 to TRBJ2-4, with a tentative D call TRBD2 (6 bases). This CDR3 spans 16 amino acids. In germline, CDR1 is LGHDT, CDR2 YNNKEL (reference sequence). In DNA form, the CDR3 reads TGTGCCAGCAGCCACTCGGCCACACTAGCCAAAAGCATTCAGTACTTC. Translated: CASSHSATLAKSIQYF.

As DNA, the CDR3 is TGTGCCAGCAGCCCAGACGACAGGGGCGGCTATGGCTACACCTTC. It is translated as CASSPDDRGGYGYTF. The chain is built from TRBV7-2 and TRBJ1-2; 8 nucleotides align to TRBD1. The CDR3 sequence is 15 residues long. The germline gives CDR1 SGHTA, CDR2 FQGNSA. J gave up 4 bases and V 5 bases, and 9 bases lay outside the gene matches.

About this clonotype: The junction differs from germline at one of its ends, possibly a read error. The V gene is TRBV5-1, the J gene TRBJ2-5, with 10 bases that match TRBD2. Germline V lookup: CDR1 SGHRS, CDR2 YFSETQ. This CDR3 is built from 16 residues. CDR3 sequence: CASSLRAGGLQGTQYF. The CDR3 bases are TGCGCCAGCAGCTTGAGAGCGGGGGGGCTCCAAGGGACCCAGTACTTC. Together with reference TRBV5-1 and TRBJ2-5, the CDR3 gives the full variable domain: KAGVTQTPRYLIKTRGQQVTLSCSPISGHRSVSWYQQTPGQGLQFLFEYFSETQRNKGNFPGRFSGRQFSNSRSEMNVSTLELGDSALYLCASSLRAGGLQGTQYFGPGTRLLVL.

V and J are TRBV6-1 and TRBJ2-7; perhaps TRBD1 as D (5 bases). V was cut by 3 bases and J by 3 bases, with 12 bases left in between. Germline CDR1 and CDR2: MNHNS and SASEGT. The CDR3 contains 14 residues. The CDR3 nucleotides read TGTGCCAGCAGTGAGACTCAGGGCGGCTACGAGCAGTACTTC. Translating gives CASSETQGGYEQYF.

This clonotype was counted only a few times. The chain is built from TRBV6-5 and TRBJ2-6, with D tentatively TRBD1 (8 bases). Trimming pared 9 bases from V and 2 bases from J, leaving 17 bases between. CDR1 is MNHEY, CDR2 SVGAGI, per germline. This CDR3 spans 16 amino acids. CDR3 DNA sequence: TGTGCCAGTGCCCGACAGGGGACTACTGGGGCCAACGTCCTGACTTTC. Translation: CASARQGTTGANVLTF.

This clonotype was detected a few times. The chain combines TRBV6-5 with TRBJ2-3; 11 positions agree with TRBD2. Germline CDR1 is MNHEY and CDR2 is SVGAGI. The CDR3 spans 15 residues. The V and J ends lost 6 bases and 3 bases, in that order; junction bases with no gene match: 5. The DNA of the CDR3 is TGTGCCAGCAGCCCTCGACTAGCGGGGACAGATACGCAGTATTTT. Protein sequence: CASSPRLAGTDTQYF.

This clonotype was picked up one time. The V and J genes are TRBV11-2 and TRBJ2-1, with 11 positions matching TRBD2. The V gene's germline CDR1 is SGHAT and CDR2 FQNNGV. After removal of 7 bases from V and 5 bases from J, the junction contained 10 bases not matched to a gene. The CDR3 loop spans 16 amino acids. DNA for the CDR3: TGTGCCAGCACCCTGCGAGGGACTAGCGGAGACAATGAGCAGTTCTTC. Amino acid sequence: CASTLRGTSGDNEQFF.

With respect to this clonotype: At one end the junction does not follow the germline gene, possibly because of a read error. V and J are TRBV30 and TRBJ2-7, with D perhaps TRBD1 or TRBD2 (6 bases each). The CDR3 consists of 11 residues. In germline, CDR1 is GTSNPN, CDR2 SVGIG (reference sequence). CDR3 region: CAGSRGAEQYF. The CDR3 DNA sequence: TGTGCCGGGAGTAGGGGGGCCGAGCAGTACTTC. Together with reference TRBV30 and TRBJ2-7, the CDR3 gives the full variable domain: SQTIHQWPATLVQPVGSPLSLECTVEGTSNPNLYWYRQAAGRGLQLLFYSVGIGQISSEVPQNLSASRPQDRQFILSSKKLLLSDSGFYLCAGSRGAEQYFGPGTRLTVT.

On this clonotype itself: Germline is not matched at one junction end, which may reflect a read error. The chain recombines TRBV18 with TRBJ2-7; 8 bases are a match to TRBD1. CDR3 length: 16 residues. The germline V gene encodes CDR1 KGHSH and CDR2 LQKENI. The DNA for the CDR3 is TGTACCAGCTCACGCAATGTGGGACAGGAGACCTACGAGCAGTACTTC. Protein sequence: CTSSRNVGQETYEQYF.

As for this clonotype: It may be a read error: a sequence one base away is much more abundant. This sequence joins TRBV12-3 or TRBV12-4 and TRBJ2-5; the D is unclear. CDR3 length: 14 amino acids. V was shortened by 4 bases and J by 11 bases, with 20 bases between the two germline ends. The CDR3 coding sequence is TGTGCCAGCAGTTGGCAGCTGAGTTACAATGAGCAGTACTTC. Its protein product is CASSWQLSYNEQYF.

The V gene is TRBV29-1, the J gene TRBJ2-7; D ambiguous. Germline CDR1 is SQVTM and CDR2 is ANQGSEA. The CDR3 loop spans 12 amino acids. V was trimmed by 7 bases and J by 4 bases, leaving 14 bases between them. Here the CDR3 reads CSARITAYEQYF. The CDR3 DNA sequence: TGCAGCGCCAGAATTACAGCTTACGAGCAGTACTTC.

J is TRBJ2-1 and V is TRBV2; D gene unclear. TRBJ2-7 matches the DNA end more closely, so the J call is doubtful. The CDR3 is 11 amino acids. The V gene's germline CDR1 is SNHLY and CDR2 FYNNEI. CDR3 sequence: CASRIINEQYF. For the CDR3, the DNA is TGTGCCAGCAGGATAATCAATGAGCAGTACTTC.

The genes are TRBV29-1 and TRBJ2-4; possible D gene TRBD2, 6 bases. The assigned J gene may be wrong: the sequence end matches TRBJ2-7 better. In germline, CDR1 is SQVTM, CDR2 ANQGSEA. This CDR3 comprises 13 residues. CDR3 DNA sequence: TGCAGCGTTGCGGGGGTAGGCATCTACGAGCAGTACTTC. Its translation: CSVAGVGIYEQYF.

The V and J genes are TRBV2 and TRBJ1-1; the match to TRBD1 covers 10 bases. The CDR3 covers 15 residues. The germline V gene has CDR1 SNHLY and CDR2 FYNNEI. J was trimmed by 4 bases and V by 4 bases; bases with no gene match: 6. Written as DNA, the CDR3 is TGTGCCAGCAGTGGGGCCGGACAGGGGGTCACTGAAGCTTTCTTT. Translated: CASSGAGQGVTEAFF.

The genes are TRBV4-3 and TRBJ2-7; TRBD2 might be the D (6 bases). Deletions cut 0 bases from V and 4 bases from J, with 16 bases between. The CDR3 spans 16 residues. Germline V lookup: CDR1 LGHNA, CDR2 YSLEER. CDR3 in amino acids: CASSQDEAGPGYEQYF. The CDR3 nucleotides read TGCGCCAGCAGCCAAGATGAGGCGGGACCGGGGTACGAGCAGTACTTC.